These 6 T cell receptor delta chains came from one sample sequenced in a study of gamma-delta chains in newborns, infants, children. TCRdb re-called clones from the reads via CATT. The data hold about 4,500 delta-chain clones, with about 5% observed a single time. Sample: blood. These receptors originate from a child who was a newborn, infant or young child, either healthy, febrile or measles-vaccinated (not recorded which).

V and J are TRDV1 and TRDJ1, with TRDD3 matching 10 bases. Germline CDR1 reads TSWWSYY; CDR2 reads QGS. After removal of 1 base from V and 10 bases from J, the junction contained 15 bases not matched to a gene. This CDR3 contains 17 residues. CDR3 sequence: CALGEPAPWGIVRGLIF. CDR3 DNA: TGTGCTCTTGGGGAACCTGCACCCTGGGGGATAGTAAGGGGACTCATCTTT.

The chain is built from TRDV1 and TRDJ2; TRDD3 matches 7 bases. V lost 3 bases, J lost 2 bases, and 3 bases stayed unmatched. CDR3 length equals 15 residues. Germline CDR1 and CDR2: TSWWSYY and QGS. The CDR3 protein is CALGDVLGLTAQLFF. The CDR3, as DNA: TGTGCTCTTGGGGACGTACTGGGGTTGACAGCACAACTCTTCTTT.

This clone is medium-sized (0.01 to 0.1%). V is TRDV2 and J is TRDJ3; 9 bases map to TRDD3. CDR3 length: 18 amino acids. CDR1 is GEAIGNYY, CDR2 EKD, per germline. The J segment lost 0 bases and the V segment lost 0 bases, leaving 2 bases of the junction unmatched. The CDR3 nucleotides are TGTGCCTGTGACACCATACTGGGGGACTCCTGGGACACCCGACAGATGTTTTTC. Amino acid sequence: CACDTILGDSWDTRQMFF.

This clone was recorded a few times. A far bigger clonotype differs at one base, so this is likely a read error. The sample carries other DNA sequences with the same CDR3. This rearrangement joins TRDV2 to TRDJ2, with 12 bases lining up with TRDD3. Looked up from germline, CDR1 is GEAIGNYY and CDR2 is EKD. The CDR3 consists of 16 residues. CDR3 region: CACDILGDTLTAQLFF. Written as DNA, the CDR3 is TGTGCCTGTGACATACTGGGGGATACTTTGACGGCACAACTCTTCTTT.

This clone was seen more than once but under ten times. The junction does not match germline at one end; this may be a read error. Other DNA sequences in the same sample also yield this CDR3. V usage is TRDV2 and J usage is TRDJ3; D is possibly TRDD3 (5 bases). The CDR3 runs 18 residues. Germline V gene sequence: CDR1 GEAIGNYY, CDR2 EKD. In DNA form, the CDR3 reads TGCGCCTGTGACACCGCGGCTGGGAGGAGGTGGGACACCCGACAGATGTTTTTC. Its translation: CACDTAAGRRWDTRQMFF.

This clone was detected only a few times. The chain uses TRDV1 and TRDJ1, with a possible D match to TRDD3 (6 bases). The CDR3 contains 17 residues. Trimming shortened V by 5 bases and J by 0 bases, and 19 bases separated the two germline ends. Germline V gene sequence: CDR1 TSWWSYY, CDR2 QGS. This CDR3 is CALGLRGGQAYTDKLIF. DNA of the CDR3: TGTGCTCTTGGGCTAAGGGGGGGACAAGCTTACACCGATAAACTCATCTTT.